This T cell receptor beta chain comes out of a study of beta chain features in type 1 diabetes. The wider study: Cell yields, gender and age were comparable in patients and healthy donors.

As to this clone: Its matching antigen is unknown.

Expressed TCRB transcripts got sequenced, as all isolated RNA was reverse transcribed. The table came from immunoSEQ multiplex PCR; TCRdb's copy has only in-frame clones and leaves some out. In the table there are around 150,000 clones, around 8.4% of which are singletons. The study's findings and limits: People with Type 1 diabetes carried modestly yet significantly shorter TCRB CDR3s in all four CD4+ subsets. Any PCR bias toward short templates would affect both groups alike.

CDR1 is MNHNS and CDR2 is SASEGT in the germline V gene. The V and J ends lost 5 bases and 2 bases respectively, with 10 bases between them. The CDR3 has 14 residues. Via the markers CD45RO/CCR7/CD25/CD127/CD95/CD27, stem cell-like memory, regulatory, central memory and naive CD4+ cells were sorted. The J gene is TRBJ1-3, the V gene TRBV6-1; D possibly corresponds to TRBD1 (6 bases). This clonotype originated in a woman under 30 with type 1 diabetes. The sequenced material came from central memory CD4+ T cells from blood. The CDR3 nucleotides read TGTGCCAGCAGTACAGGGTCGGCTGGAAACACCATATATTTT. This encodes CASSTGSAGNTIYF.